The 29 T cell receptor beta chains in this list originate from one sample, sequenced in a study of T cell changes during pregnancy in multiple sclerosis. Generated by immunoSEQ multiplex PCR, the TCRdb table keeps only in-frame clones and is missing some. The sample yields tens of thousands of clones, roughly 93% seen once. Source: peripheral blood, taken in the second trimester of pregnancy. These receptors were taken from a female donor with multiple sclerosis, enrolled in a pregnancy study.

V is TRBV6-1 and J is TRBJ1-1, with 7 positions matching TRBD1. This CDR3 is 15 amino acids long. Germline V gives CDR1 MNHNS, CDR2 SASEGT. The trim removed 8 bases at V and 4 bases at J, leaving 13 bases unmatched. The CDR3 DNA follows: TGTGCCAGCCCTGCCGGCACAGGGGAGGTCACTGAAGCTTTCTTT. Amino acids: CASPAGTGEVTEAFF.

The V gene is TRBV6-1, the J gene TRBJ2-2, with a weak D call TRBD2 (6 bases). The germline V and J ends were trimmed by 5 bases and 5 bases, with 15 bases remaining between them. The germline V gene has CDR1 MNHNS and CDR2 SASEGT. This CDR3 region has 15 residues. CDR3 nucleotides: TGTGCCAGCAGTCGGGTCTCAGGAGGGACCGGGGAGCTGTTTTTT. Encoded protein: CASSRVSGGTGELFF.

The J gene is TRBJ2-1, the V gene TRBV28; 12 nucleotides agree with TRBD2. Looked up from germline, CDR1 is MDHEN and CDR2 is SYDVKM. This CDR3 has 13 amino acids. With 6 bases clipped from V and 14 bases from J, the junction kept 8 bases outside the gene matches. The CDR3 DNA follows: TGTGCCAGCAGGTTACTAGCGGGGGGTGAAGAGTTCTTC. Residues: CASRLLAGGEEFF.

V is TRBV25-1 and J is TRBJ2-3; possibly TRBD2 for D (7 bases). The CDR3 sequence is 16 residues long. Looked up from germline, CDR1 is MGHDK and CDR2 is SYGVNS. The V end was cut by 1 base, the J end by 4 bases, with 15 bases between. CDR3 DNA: TGTGCCAGCAGTGAATGGTCTGGGGGGGGCTCAGATACGCAGTATTTT. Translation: CASSEWSGGGSDTQYF.

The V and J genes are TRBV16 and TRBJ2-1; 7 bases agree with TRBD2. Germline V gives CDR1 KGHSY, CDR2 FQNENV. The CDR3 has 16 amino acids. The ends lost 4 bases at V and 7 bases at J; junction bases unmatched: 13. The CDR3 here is CASSRKGAGVGNEQFF. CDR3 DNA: TGTGCCAGCAGCCGAAAAGGCGCGGGAGTGGGGAATGAGCAGTTCTTC.

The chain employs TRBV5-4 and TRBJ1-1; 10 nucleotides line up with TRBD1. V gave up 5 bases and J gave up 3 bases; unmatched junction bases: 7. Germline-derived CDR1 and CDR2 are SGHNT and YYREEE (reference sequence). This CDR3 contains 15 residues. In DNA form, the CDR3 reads TGTGCCAGCAGACGACAGGGGGCGCGGGACACTGAAGCTTTCTTT. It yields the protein CASRRQGARDTEAFF.

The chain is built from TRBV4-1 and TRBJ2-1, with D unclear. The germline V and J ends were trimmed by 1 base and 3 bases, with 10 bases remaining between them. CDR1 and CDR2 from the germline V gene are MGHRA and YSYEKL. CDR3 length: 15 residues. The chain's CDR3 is CASSQGARLYNEQFF. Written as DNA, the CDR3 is TGCGCCAGCAGCCAAGGAGCCAGACTCTACAATGAGCAGTTCTTC.

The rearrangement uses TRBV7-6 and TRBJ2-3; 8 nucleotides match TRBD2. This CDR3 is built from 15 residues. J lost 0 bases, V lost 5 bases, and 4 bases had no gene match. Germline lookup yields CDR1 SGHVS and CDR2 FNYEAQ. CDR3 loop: CASSNGGASTDTQYF. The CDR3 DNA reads TGTGCCAGCAGCAACGGGGGGGCTAGCACAGATACGCAGTATTTT.

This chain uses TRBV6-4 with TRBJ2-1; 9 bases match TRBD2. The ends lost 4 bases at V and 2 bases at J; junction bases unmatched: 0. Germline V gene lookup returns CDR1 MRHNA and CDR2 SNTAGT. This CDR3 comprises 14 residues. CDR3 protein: CASSGGGAYNEQFF. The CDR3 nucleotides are TGTGCCAGCAGTGGCGGGGGGGCCTACAATGAGCAGTTCTTC.

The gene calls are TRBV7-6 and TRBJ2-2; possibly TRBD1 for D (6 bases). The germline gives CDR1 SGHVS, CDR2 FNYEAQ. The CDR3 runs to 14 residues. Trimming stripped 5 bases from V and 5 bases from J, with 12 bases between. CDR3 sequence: CASSPDTGTGELFF. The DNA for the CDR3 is TGTGCCAGCAGCCCTGATACAGGGACCGGGGAGCTGTTTTTT.

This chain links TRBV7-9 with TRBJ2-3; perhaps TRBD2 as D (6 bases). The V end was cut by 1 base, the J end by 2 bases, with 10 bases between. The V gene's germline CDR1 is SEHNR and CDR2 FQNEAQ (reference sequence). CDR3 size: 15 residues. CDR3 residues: CASSLGLAVTDTQYF. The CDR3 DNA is TGTGCCAGCAGCTTAGGGTTAGCGGTCACAGATACGCAGTATTTT.

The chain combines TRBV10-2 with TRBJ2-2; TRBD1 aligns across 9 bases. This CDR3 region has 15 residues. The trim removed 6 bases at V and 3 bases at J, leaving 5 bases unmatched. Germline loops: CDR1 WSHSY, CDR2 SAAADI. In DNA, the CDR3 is TGCGCCAGCAGACCCGGGACAGGGTACACCGGGGAGCTGTTTTTT. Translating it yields CASRPGTGYTGELFF.

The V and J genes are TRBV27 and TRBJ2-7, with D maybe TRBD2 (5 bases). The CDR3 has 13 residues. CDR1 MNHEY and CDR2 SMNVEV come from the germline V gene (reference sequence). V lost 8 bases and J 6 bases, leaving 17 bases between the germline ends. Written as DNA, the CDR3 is TGTGCCAGCGGATGGAGTTTGGCGGGCGAGCAGTACTTC. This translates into CASGWSLAGEQYF.

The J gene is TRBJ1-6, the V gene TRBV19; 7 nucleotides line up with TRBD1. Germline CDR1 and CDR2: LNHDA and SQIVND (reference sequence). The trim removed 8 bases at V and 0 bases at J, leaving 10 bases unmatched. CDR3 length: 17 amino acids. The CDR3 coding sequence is TGTGCCAGTTCGGACACAGGGGTCCCCTCCTATAATTCACCCCTCCACTTT. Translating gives CASSDTGVPSYNSPLHF.

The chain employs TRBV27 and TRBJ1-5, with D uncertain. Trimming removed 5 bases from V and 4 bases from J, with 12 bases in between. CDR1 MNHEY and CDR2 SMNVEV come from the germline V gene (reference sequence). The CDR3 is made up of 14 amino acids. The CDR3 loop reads CASSPRFGNQPQHF. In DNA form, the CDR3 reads TGTGCCAGCAGTCCCCGCTTCGGGAATCAGCCCCAGCATTTT.

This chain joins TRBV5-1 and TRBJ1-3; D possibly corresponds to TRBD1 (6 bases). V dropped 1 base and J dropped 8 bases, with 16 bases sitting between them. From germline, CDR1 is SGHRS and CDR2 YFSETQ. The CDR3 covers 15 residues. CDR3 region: CASSLSTGWYDTIYF. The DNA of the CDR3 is TGCGCCAGCAGCTTGAGCACAGGGTGGTATGACACCATATATTTT.

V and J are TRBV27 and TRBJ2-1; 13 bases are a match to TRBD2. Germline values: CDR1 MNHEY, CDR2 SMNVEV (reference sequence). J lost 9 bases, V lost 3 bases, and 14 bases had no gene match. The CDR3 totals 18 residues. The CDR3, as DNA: TGTGCCAGCAGTTTTACTAGCGGGGGGGCTATAGCCTCGGGTGAGCAGTTCTTC. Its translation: CASSFTSGGAIASGEQFF.

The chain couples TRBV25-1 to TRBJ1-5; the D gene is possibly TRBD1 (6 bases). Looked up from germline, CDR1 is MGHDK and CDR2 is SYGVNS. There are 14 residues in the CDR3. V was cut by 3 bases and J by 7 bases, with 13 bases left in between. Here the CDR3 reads CASSEAGQGQPQHF. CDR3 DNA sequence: TGTGCCAGCAGTGAGGCAGGGCAGGGGCAGCCCCAGCATTTT.

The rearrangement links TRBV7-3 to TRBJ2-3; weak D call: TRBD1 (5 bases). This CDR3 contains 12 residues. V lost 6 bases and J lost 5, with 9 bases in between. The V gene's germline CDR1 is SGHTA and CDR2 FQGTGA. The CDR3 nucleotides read TGTGCCAGCAGTCTTCAGGGAGATACGCAGTATTTT. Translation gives CASSLQGDTQYF.

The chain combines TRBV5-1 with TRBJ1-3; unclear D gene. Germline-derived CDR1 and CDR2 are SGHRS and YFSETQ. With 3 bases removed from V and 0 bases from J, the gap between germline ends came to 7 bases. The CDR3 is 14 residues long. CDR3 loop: CASSSKLSGNTIYF. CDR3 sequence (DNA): TGCGCCAGCAGCTCGAAGCTCTCTGGAAACACCATATATTTT.

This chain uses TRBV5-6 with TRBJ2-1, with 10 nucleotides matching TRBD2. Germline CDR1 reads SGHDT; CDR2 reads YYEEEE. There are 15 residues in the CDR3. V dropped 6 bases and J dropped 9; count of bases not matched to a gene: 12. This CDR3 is CASNLGAGGLVEQFF. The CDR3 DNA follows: TGTGCCAGCAACCTCGGAGCGGGGGGGTTGGTTGAGCAGTTCTTC. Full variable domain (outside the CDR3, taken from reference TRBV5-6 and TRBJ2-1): DAGVTQSPTHLIKTRGQQVTLRCSPKSGHDTVSWYQQALGQGPQFIFQYYEEEERQRGNFPDRFSGHQFPNYSSELNVNALLLGDSALYLCASNLGAGGLVEQFFGPGTRLTVL.

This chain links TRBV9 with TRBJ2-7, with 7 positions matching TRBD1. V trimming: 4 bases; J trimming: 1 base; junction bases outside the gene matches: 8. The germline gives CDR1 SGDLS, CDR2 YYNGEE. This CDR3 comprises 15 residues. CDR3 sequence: CASSPKLGQSYEQYF. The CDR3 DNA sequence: TGTGCCAGCAGCCCAAAGTTGGGACAGTCCTACGAGCAGTACTTC.

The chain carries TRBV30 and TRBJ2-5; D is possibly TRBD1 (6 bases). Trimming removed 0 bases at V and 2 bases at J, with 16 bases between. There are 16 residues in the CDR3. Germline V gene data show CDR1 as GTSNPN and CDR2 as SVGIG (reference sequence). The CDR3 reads CAWSVLWGRSQETQYF. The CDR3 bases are TGTGCCTGGAGTGTACTGTGGGGGCGATCACAAGAGACCCAGTACTTC.

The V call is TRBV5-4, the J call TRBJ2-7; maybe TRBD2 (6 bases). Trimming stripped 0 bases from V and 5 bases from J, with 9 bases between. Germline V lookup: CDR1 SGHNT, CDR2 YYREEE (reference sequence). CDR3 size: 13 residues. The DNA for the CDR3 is TGTGCCAGCAGCTTGGGGTGGACTAACGAGCAGTACTTC. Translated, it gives CASSLGWTNEQYF.

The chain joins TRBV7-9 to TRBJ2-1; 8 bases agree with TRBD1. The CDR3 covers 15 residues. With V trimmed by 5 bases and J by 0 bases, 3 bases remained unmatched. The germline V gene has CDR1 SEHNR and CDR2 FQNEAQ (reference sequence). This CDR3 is CASSPQGASYNEQFF. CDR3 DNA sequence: TGTGCCAGCAGCCCCCAGGGGGCCTCCTACAATGAGCAGTTCTTC.

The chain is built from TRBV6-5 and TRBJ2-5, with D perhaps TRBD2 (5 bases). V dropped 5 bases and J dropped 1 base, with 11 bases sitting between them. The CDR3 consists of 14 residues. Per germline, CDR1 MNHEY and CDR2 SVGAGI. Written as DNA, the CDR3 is TGTGCCAGCAGTGACTACAGCCTCCAAGAGACCCAGTACTTC. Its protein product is CASSDYSLQETQYF.

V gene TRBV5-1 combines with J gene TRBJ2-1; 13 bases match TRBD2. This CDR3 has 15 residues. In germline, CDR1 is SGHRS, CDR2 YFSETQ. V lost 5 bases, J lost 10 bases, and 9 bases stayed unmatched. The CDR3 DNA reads TGCGCCAGCAGGGAATGGACTAGCGGGAGAAACGAGCAGTTCTTC. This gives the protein CASREWTSGRNEQFF.

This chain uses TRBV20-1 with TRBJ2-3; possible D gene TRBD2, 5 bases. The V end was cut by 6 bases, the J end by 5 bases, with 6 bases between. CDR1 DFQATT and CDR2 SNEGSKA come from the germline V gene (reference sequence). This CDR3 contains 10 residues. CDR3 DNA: TGCAGTGCCGGGGTAGATACGCAGTATTTT. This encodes CSAGVDTQYF.

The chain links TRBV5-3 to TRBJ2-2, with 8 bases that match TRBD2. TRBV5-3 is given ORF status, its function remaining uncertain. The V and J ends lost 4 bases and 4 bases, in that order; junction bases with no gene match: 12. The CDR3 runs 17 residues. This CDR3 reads CARSHTVTSEVTGELFF. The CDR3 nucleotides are TGTGCCAGAAGCCATACGGTGACTAGCGAGGTCACCGGGGAGCTGTTTTTT.